Shown below are 16 T cell receptor beta chains from a single sample sequenced in a study of identical twins. TCRdb reanalysed the 5' RACE reads using MiXCR and keeps one entry per CDR3 protein. The sample has some 690,000 distinct CDR3 sequences, about 20% seen once. These records were also assigned to another study, of T cells expressing NK-cell markers.

Sequencing was carried out using PBMCs. These TCRs come from a woman aged 18 to 35 in good health.

The chain employs TRBV29-1 and TRBJ2-3; TRBD1 is a possible D gene (5 bases). The germline V and J ends were trimmed by 1 base and 3 bases, with 5 bases remaining between them. The V gene's germline CDR1 is SQVTM and CDR2 ANQGSEA. This CDR3 is built from 12 residues. CDR3: CSVEGQTDTQYF. As DNA, the CDR3 is TGCAGCGTTGAAGGACAGACAGATACGCAGTATTTT.

This chain uses TRBV12-3 or TRBV12-4 with TRBJ2-5; D gene unclear. The CDR3 consists of 13 residues. Trimming took off 0 bases at V and 7 bases at J, with 9 bases between the two ends. CDR3 loop: CASSLALTGTQYF. The CDR3 nucleotides are TGTGCCAGCAGTTTAGCCCTAACGGGGACCCAGTACTTC.

The rearrangement joins TRBV5-1 to TRBJ2-7, with D unclear. From germline, CDR1 is SGHRS and CDR2 YFSETQ. The V gene lost 4 bases and the J gene lost 2 bases, with 19 bases spanning the gap. The CDR3 has 16 residues. In DNA, the CDR3 is TGCGCCAGCAGCGTGGACGGGTACCGATTCGCCTACGAGCAGTACTTC. Protein product: CASSVDGYRFAYEQYF.

This chain links TRBV5-5 with TRBJ2-7; D remains ambiguous. Germline V gene data show CDR1 as SGHKS and CDR2 as YYEKEE (reference sequence). Trimming removed 0 bases at V and 2 bases at J, with 6 bases between. This CDR3 is built from 13 residues. In DNA form, the CDR3 reads TGTGCCAGCAGCTTGGTGTTTCCCTACGAGCAGTACTTC. Protein sequence: CASSLVFPYEQYF.

The sample holds many counts of this clonotype. CDR3 residues: CASSFMQLNTEAFF. CDR3 nucleotide sequence: TGTGCCAGCAGCTTTATGCAGCTGAACACTGAAGCTTTCTTT. This rearrangement joins TRBV7-9 to TRBJ1-1; D call uncertain. V lost 3 bases, J lost 0 bases, and 8 bases lay in between. The CDR3 spans 14 residues. The germline gives CDR1 SEHNR, CDR2 FQNEAQ (reference sequence).

This chain connects TRBV6-1 to TRBJ2-3; 7 nucleotides agree with TRBD2. The germline gives CDR1 MNHNS, CDR2 SASEGT. J was trimmed by 2 bases and V by 7 bases; bases with no gene match: 3. CDR3 length equals 13 residues. The DNA for the CDR3 is TGTGCCAGCAAAAGCGGGAACACAGATACGCAGTATTTT. Protein: CASKSGNTDTQYF.

In this sample, this clonotype turned up a few times. The chain uses TRBV27 and TRBJ2-7; D unclear. V was shortened by 0 bases and J by 4 bases, with 7 bases between the two germline ends. CDR3 length: 13 residues. Germline V gene lookup returns CDR1 MNHEY and CDR2 SMNVEV (reference sequence). The CDR3 loop is CASSLSIPYEQYF. The CDR3 bases are TGTGCCAGCAGTTTATCGATCCCTTACGAGCAGTACTTC.

The chain joins TRBV5-1 to TRBJ1-1; the D gene is possibly TRBD1 (6 bases). The germline V and J ends were trimmed by 4 bases and 3 bases, with 10 bases remaining between them. Germline CDR1 reads SGHRS; CDR2 reads YFSETQ. CDR3 size: 13 residues. CDR3 sequence (DNA): TGCGCCAGCAGCGTACAGGGACACACTGAAGCTTTCTTT. Encoded protein: CASSVQGHTEAFF.

The chain carries TRBV12-3 or TRBV12-4 and TRBJ2-1, with TRBD2 as a possible D gene (7 bases). This CDR3 spans 14 amino acids. Between the trimmed V and J ends, which lost 7 bases and 14 bases, there was a span of 24 bases. The CDR3 nucleotides read TGTGCCAGCAACCTCTGGGGGGGCGGGAGAGAAGAGTTCTTC. Translated, it gives CASNLWGGGREEFF.

This clonotype appeared many times. At one boundary the junction diverges from the germline segment, which might be a read error. This chain uses TRBV5-1 with TRBJ1-2; 9 bases map to TRBD1. Germline CDR1 is SGHRS and CDR2 is YFSETQ. The CDR3 totals 14 residues. CDR3: CASRTGTGYYGYTF. CDR3 coding DNA: TGCGCCAGCAGGACCGGGACAGGGTACTACGGCTACACCTTC.

The table lists this clonotype with a few counts. J is TRBJ2-3 and V is TRBV7-6, with 12 bases fitting TRBD2. The CDR3 consists of 16 residues. The junction had 8 bases not matched to a gene; V was cut back by 4 bases and J by 6 bases. Germline CDR1 reads SGHVS; CDR2 reads FNYEAQ. The CDR3 loop reads CASSSRTSGISDTQYF. DNA for the CDR3: TGTGCCAGCAGCTCGAGGACTAGCGGGATATCCGATACGCAGTATTTT.

This clonotype was recorded a few times. The rearrangement links TRBV9 to TRBJ2-7; 10 nucleotides match TRBD2. Germline-derived CDR1 and CDR2 are SGDLS and YYNGEE. The CDR3 extends over 15 amino acids. The V gene end was trimmed by 0 bases and the J gene end by 3 bases; junction bases not matched to a gene: 3. In DNA, the CDR3 is TGTGCCAGCAGCGTAGACCCTAGCGGGAGCTACGAGCAGTACTTC. It codes for CASSVDPSGSYEQYF.

This clonotype was counted between two and nine times. V and J are TRBV29-1 and TRBJ2-7; D call uncertain. The V gene's germline CDR1 is SQVTM and CDR2 ANQGSEA. V lost 4 bases and J lost 0, with 7 bases in between. The CDR3 totals 12 residues. The CDR3 DNA is TGCAGCGTTGCCCCCAGCTCCTACGAGCAGTACTTC. This codes for CSVAPSSYEQYF.

This clonotype appeared a few times. This CDR3 is CASSPIAGGRYEQYF. The CDR3 DNA is TGCGCCAGCAGCCCAATAGCGGGGGGGCGGTACGAGCAGTACTTC. This chain joins TRBV5-1 and TRBJ2-7, with TRBD2 identical over 11 bases. Germline values: CDR1 SGHRS, CDR2 YFSETQ. This CDR3 has 15 residues. V shed 4 bases and J 4 bases; nucleotides not matched to a gene: 7.

This clonotype occurred many times. V is TRBV7-9 and J is TRBJ2-7, with 10 nucleotides matching TRBD1. Germline V CDR1 and CDR2: SEHNR, FQNEAQ (reference sequence). The V gene end was trimmed by 5 bases and the J gene end by 3 bases; junction bases not matched to a gene: 10. This CDR3 is built from 16 residues. CDR3 nucleotides: TGTGCCAGCAGCCGTCCCGGGACAGGGGTGGGCTACGAGCAGTACTTC. Its translation: CASSRPGTGVGYEQYF.

The rearrangement links TRBV20-1 to TRBJ2-7; either TRBD1 or TRBD2 may supply D (6 bases each). The CDR3 sequence is 14 residues long. With 5 bases removed from V and 3 bases from J, the gap between germline ends came to 17 bases. Germline loops: CDR1 DFQATT, CDR2 SNEGSKA (reference sequence). CDR3: CSAGSRGDRYEQYF. The CDR3 DNA follows: TGCAGTGCTGGGTCTAGGGGGGACCGCTACGAGCAGTACTTC.